A selection of T cell receptor beta chains follows, all from one sample in a study of cytomegalovirus exposure and HLA in healthy donors. Only in-frame clones appear in the TCRdb table, and some are missing; sequencing was by immunoSEQ multiplex PCR. The data show roughly 240,000 clones, approximately 90% seen once. The source material was PBMCs. The receptor set was obtained from a man in his late teens or twenties in good health and CMV-seronegative. Each CDR3 is given with its conserved first and last residue. The D gene is left open where the match is weak. The size of a clone is reported for some rows only, either as once, few or many, or as a class for expanded clones.

d_call | j_call | v_call | cdr3_length | clone_size | cdr3_nt | cdr3_aa
NA | TRBJ1-4 | TRBV9 | 16 | NA | TGTGCCAGCAGCGTAGCCCCAGGGATCACTAATGAAAAACTGTTTTTT | CASSVAPGITNEKLFF
NA | TRBJ1-2 | TRBV7-2 | 15 | NA | TGTGCCAGCAGCTTAGGGCCCTCGGGGTCGGAGGGCTACACCTTC | CASSLGPSGSEGYTF
NA | TRBJ2-7 | TRBV28 | 12 | NA | TGTGCCAGCAGTACGGGTATCTACGAGCAGTACTTC | CASSTGIYEQYF
NA | TRBJ2-3 | TRBV9 | 14 | NA | TGTGCCAGCAGCGTACTTCTTAGCTCGGATACGCAGTATTTT | CASSVLLSSDTQYF
TRBD2 | TRBJ2-3 | TRBV29-1 | 16 | NA | TGCAGCTCAAGACTAGGACTAGCGGGAGATACAGATACGCAGTATTTT | CSSRLGLAGDTDTQYF
TRBD1 | TRBJ1-1 | TRBV30 | 13 | NA | TGTGCCTGGAGTGTACAGGGGAGCACTGAAGCTTTCTTT | CAWSVQGSTEAFF
TRBD1 | TRBJ1-6 | TRBV11-2 | 14 | once | TGTGCCAGCACCCCGGACAGGGTAGCGACACCCCTCCACTTT | CASTPDRVATPLHF
TRBD1 | TRBJ1-1 | TRBV28 | 14 | NA | TGTGCCAGCAGTTTAGTACAGGGGGGAACTGAAGCTTTCTTT | CASSLVQGGTEAFF
NA | TRBJ2-5 | TRBV5-8 | 14 | once | TGTGCCAGCAGCTTGGCCCTCTACCAAGAGACCCAGTACTTC | CASSLALYQETQYF
NA | TRBJ1-5 | TRBV19 | 13 | few | TGTGCCAGTAAGGGGGGGTCAAATCAGCCCCAGCATTTT | CASKGGSNQPQHF
TRBD2 | TRBJ2-3 | TRBV29-1 | 14 | NA | TGCAGCGTTGAGGGCGGGAGCGTTCGAGATACGCAGTATTTT | CSVEGGSVRDTQYF
NA | TRBJ1-5 | TRBV4-1 | 16 | NA | TGCGCCAGCAGCCAAGAGGGCAGTTATAGCAATCAGCCCCAGCATTTT | CASSQEGSYSNQPQHF
NA | TRBJ1-3 | TRBV11-2 | 15 | NA | TGTGCCAGCAGCACGGTGAGGGGGTCTGGAAACACCATATATTTT | CASSTVRGSGNTIYF
TRBD2 | TRBJ2-3 | TRBV20-1 | 11 | NA | TGCAGGGCGGGGGGGGCGGATACGCAGTATTTT | CRAGGADTQYF
NA | TRBJ1-2 | TRBV6-1 | 17 | NA | TGTGCCAGCAGTGAAGGGGCCGGAGGGAGGACTAACTATGGCTACACCTTC | CASSEGAGGRTNYGYTF
NA | TRBJ2-4 | TRBV10-1 | 13 | NA | TGCGCCAGCAGTGAGTCGTTAGTGAACATTCAGTACTTC | CASSESLVNIQYF
NA | TRBJ2-7 | TRBV6-5 | 15 | NA | TGTGCCAGCAGTTACTACGATGGACGGAGCGGGCAGCAGTACTTC | CASSYYDGRSGQQYF
TRBD2 | TRBJ2-1 | TRBV29-1 | 14 | NA | TGCAGCGTCGTACTAGCGTCGACCTACAATGAGCAGTTCTTC | CSVVLASTYNEQFF
NA | TRBJ1-1 | TRBV14 | 14 | NA | TGTGCCAGCAGCCCGAATCGACAGAGCAGTGAAGCTTTCTTT | CASSPNRQSSEAFF
NA | TRBJ1-5 | TRBV5-4 | 15 | NA | TGTGCCAGCAGCTTGGGAACGGGGAGCAATCAGCCCCAGCATTTT | CASSLGTGSNQPQHF
TRBD2 | TRBJ2-1 | TRBV7-3 | 15 | NA | TGTGCCAGCAGGGCCACTAGCGGGGCCTACAATGAGCAGTTCTTC | CASRATSGAYNEQFF
TRBD1 | TRBJ1-2 | TRBV4-3 | 15 | NA | TGCGCCAGCAGCCAAGAGGGGACAGGGGGCGATGGCTACACCTTC | CASSQEGTGGDGYTF
NA | TRBJ2-5 | TRBV28 | 13 | NA | TGTGCCAGCAGTTTCCAGATTCAAGAGACCCAGTACTTC | CASSFQIQETQYF
TRBD2 | TRBJ2-1 | TRBV28 | 18 | NA | TGTGCCAGCGGGTCCGGGACTAGCGGGAGGGCCACGTCCCATGAGCAGTTCTTC | CASGSGTSGRATSHEQFF
NA | TRBJ2-1 | TRBV25-1 | 13 | NA | TGTGCCAGCAGTGATATGTATGCGGATGAGCAGTTCTTC | CASSDMYADEQFF
NA | TRBJ1-2 | TRBV14 | 13 | NA | TGTGCCAGCAGCCCGAAGGGGAACTATGGCTACACCTTC | CASSPKGNYGYTF
TRBD2 | TRBJ2-7 | TRBV6-6 | 15 | NA | TGTGCCAGCAGTTGGCTAGCGGGGGACTCCTACGAGCAGTACTTC | CASSWLAGDSYEQYF
NA | TRBJ2-1 | TRBV9 | 13 | NA | TGTGCCAGCAGCGTAAACATCGGGAATGAGCAGTTCTTC | CASSVNIGNEQFF
NA | TRBJ2-5 | TRBV7-9 | 15 | NA | TGTGCCAGCAGCTGGGGGCAGGGGTACCAAGAGACCCAGTACTTC | CASSWGQGYQETQYF
NA | TRBJ2-7 | TRBV4-3 | 13 | NA | TGCGCCAGCAGCCAAGAAAGAAGCGGAGAGCAGTACTTC | CASSQERSGEQYF
NA | TRBJ2-5 | TRBV27 | 17 | NA | TGTGCCAGCAGTTTATTAACACAGGGGGGGCACCAAGAGACCCAGTACTTC | CASSLLTQGGHQETQYF
TRBD1 | TRBJ2-7 | TRBV7-2 | 13 | NA | TGTGCCAGCAAGGACAGGGCGGGGCACGAGCAGTACTTC | CASKDRAGHEQYF
TRBD1 | TRBJ2-7 | TRBV6-5 | 15 | NA | TGTGCCAGCAGTTACTTCGGACAGGGTTTCTACGAGCAGTACTTC | CASSYFGQGFYEQYF
NA | TRBJ1-1 | TRBV5-1 | 12 | NA | TGCGCCAGCAGCTCCGGGGGCACTGAAGCTTTCTTT | CASSSGGTEAFF
NA | TRBJ1-5 | TRBV10-3 | 15 | NA | TGTGCCATCAGGCCAGGGGAGAGAGGCAATCAGCCCCAGCATTTT | CAIRPGERGNQPQHF
NA | TRBJ2-7 | TRBV6-1 | 15 | NA | TGTGCCAGCAGTGTGCCCCCGGTACGGGGCTACGAGCAGTACTTC | CASSVPPVRGYEQYF
NA | TRBJ1-1 | TRBV9 | 14 | NA | TGTGCCAGCAGCGTGGCGGGGCGGGGAACTGAAGCTTTCTTT | CASSVAGRGTEAFF
NA | TRBJ2-2 | TRBV30 | 13 | many | TGTGCCTGGAGTGTATACTCTCCCGGGGAGCTGTTTTTT | CAWSVYSPGELFF
NA | TRBJ1-5 | TRBV19 | 15 | NA | TGTGCCAGTAGTTTCGGGGGGGGAGGCAATCAGCCCCAGCATTTT | CASSFGGGGNQPQHF
TRBD1 | TRBJ1-5 | TRBV28 | 13 | NA | TGTGCCAGCAGCACAGGGGTTCTTCAGCCCCAGCATTTT | CASSTGVLQPQHF
NA | TRBJ2-1 | TRBV30 | 15 | NA | TGTGCCTGGAGTCTTTTCAGCGCGGTGTACAATGAGCAGTTCTTC | CAWSLFSAVYNEQFF
TRBD1 | TRBJ1-2 | TRBV7-2 | 13 | NA | TGTGCCAGCAGCTCGAGACAGGGGGATGGCTACACCTTC | CASSSRQGDGYTF
NA | TRBJ2-2 | TRBV27 | 14 | NA | TGTGCCAGCAGTCCGACCAAGTACGGGGGGGAGCTGTTTTTT | CASSPTKYGGELFF
TRBD2 | TRBJ2-2 | TRBV7-3 | 16 | NA | TGTGCCAGCAGCACCCGACTAGCGGGAGACACCGGGGAGCTGTTTTTT | CASSTRLAGDTGELFF
NA | TRBJ1-1 | TRBV28 | 11 | NA | TGTGCCAGCAGTTTAGTGGGGCGAACTTTCTTT | CASSLVGRTFF
NA | TRBJ1-1 | TRBV18 | 14 | NA | TGTGCCAGCTCACCCGGGGCGGGGGGCACTGAAGCTTTCTTT | CASSPGAGGTEAFF
TRBD1 | TRBJ2-7 | TRBV28 | 14 | NA | TGTGCCAGCAGTTTACCGGGACAGGGGTACGAGCAGTACTTC | CASSLPGQGYEQYF
TRBD2 | TRBJ2-3 | TRBV6-5 | 14 | NA | TGTGCCAGCAGAGCGGGGGCAAACACAGATACGCAGTATTTT | CASRAGANTDTQYF
TRBD1 | TRBJ1-6 | TRBV5-5 | 15 | NA | TGTGCCAGCAGCTTGGGGACAGGGATAAATTCACCCCTCCACTTT | CASSLGTGINSPLHF
TRBD2 | TRBJ2-1 | TRBV28 | 15 | NA | TGTGCCAGCAGTTTAGGGCTAGCGGAAAGCAATGAGCAGTTCTTC | CASSLGLAESNEQFF
NA | TRBJ2-3 | TRBV30 | 11 | NA | TGTGCCTGGAGTCGGGGGGATACGCAGTATTTT | CAWSRGDTQYF
TRBD2 | TRBJ2-1 | TRBV29-1 | 13 | once | TGCAGCGTCCTAGCGGGAGGGCCTAGTGAGCAGTTCTTC | CSVLAGGPSEQFF
NA | TRBJ2-7 | TRBV5-6 | 13 | NA | TGTGCCAGCAGCTCGGATCCGGAGGGCCGGCAGTACTTC | CASSSDPEGRQYF
NA | TRBJ2-7 | TRBV27 | 16 | NA | TGTGCCAGCAGTGCTAGATCCCCCTTCGCCGCCTACGAGCAGTACTTC | CASSARSPFAAYEQYF